This T cell receptor beta chain was identified during a study of blood T cell repertoires in COVID-19. Study as a whole: COVID-19 samples from acute and convalescent phases originated in the United States, Italy and Spain. In each case, the material was cDNA or gDNA derived from T cells, B-cell-depleted T cells, or PBMCs.

The CDR3 extends over 14 amino acids. With V trimmed by 6 bases and J by 6 bases, 11 bases remained unmatched. Germline CDR1 reads MNHEY; CDR2 reads SVGEGT. Per the authors' pipeline: It was from reference gene primer amplification that nucleated cell counts were estimated. The data were produced by immunoSEQ multiplex PCR, yet TCRdb's version contains in-frame clones alone and is incomplete. That table gives V, J and clone size, and the DNA gave D and trimming. This repertoire shows tens of thousands of clones, around 80% found once; its top ten account for 15% to 20%. V gene TRBV6-2 or TRBV6-3 combines with J gene TRBJ2-7; 7 nucleotides agree with TRBD2. The sample comprised peripheral blood. The TCR was taken from a woman in her sixties or seventies with acute or convalescent COVID-19. Written as DNA, the CDR3 is TGTGCCAGCAGCCACGCGTTGGGAGGGGTCGAGCAGTACTTC. It yields the protein CASSHALGGVEQYF.